Listed here are 14 T cell receptor beta chains from one sample, sequenced in a study of T cells expressing NK-cell markers. TCRdb re-analyzed the 5' RACE reads; it lists each CDR3 protein once, without DNA. The sample has about 440,000 distinct CDR3 sequences, and its top ten clones hold 7.3%. Specimen: blood T cells: a sorted CD56 or NKG2C T cell subset, CD4+ or CD8+ T cells, or bulk PBMC T cells (not recorded which). These receptors all come from a woman between 18 and 70 years old in good health.

This chain joins TRBV29-1 and TRBJ2-2; TCRdb names TRBD1, which stays unverified in the absence of DNA. Germline V gives CDR1 SQVTM, CDR2 ANQGSEA. The CDR3 is made up of 13 amino acids. The CDR3 reads CSVEEQGTGELFF.

V and J are TRBV3-1 and TRBJ2-2; TCRdb proposes TRBD1, but this gene call is untestable without DNA. The CDR3 runs to 17 residues. CDR1 and CDR2 from the germline V gene are LGHDT and YNNKEL (reference sequence). The CDR3: CASSQPYRGPNTGELFF.

The V and J genes are TRBV20-1 and TRBJ1-6; TCRdb outputs TRBD1, but without DNA this stays unchecked. CDR1 DFQATT and CDR2 SNEGSKA come from the germline V gene (reference sequence). This CDR3 has 15 residues. The CDR3 sequence is CSAKDRDRLNSPLHF.

The chain employs TRBV6-2 or TRBV6-3 and TRBJ2-1; with no DNA, the TCRdb D assignment of TRBD2 cannot be verified. Germline-derived CDR1 and CDR2 are MNHEY and SVGEGT. The CDR3 is 12 amino acids. The CDR3 loop reads CASHREGNEQFF.

This rearrangement joins TRBV23-1 to TRBJ2-3; TCRdb calls TRBD1, which cannot be checked without DNA. TRBV23-1 is identified as an open reading frame with a role that is uncertain. This CDR3 has 15 residues. CDR3 sequence: CASSQSKQGTDTQYF.

CDR3 protein: CASSLQPGTSGSSEQFF. The chain carries TRBV5-1 and TRBJ2-1; the TCRdb D gene call, TRBD2, has no DNA to confirm it. The CDR3 has 17 residues. CDR1 and CDR2 (germline): SGHRS, YFSETQ.

J is TRBJ1-2 and V is TRBV12-3 or TRBV12-4; the D gene TCRdb calls, TRBD1, cannot be checked with no DNA. This CDR3 has 15 residues. This CDR3 reads CASSLPGTGNYGYTF.

The rearrangement links TRBV12-3 or TRBV12-4 to TRBJ1-5; TCRdb indicates TRBD1, and absent DNA this call remains unverified. The CDR3 spans 16 residues. CDR3 region: CASSATGASGNQPQHF.

The chain employs TRBV12-3 or TRBV12-4 and TRBJ2-5; TCRdb names TRBD2, which stays unverified in the absence of DNA. CDR3 size: 15 residues. CDR3 amino acids: CASSLGAGGKETQYF.

The genes are TRBV4-3 and TRBJ1-2. Germline V gene lookup returns CDR1 LGHNA and CDR2 YSLEER. The CDR3 is 14 amino acids. The CDR3 sequence: CASSQGRLWGDYTF.

This chain connects TRBV20-1 to TRBJ1-5; checking the TCRdb D call of TRBD1 is not possible without DNA. From germline, CDR1 is DFQATT and CDR2 SNEGSKA (reference sequence). The CDR3 loop spans 17 amino acids. The CDR3 region is CSASPNPSRQSNQPQHF.

The rearrangement uses TRBV4-3 and TRBJ2-3; TCRdb proposes TRBD2, but this gene call is untestable without DNA. CDR3 length: 15 residues. Germline V lookup: CDR1 LGHNA, CDR2 YSLEER. The chain's CDR3 is CASSHYRDCTDTQYF.

The rearrangement links TRBV9 to TRBJ2-2; the TCRdb D gene call, TRBD1, has no DNA to confirm it. There are 15 residues in the CDR3. Germline V lookup: CDR1 SGDLS, CDR2 YYNGEE. The CDR3 here is CASSVRGRDTGELFF.

The chain joins TRBV20-1 to TRBJ1-2; TCRdb's D gene call, TRBD1, goes unchecked for lack of DNA. Germline V gene sequence: CDR1 DFQATT, CDR2 SNEGSKA (reference sequence). The CDR3 is made up of 12 amino acids. CDR3 region: CSAEGQNYGYTF.